Sequencing of this TCR beta chain was carried out in a study of T cells in Graves' hyperthyroidism and ophthalmopathy. This clonotype was recorded a few times. Amplified TCR beta CDR3 regions came from RNA transcripts. In the first-round RT-PCR of the TCR CDR3, the HTBI primer set was used. TCRdb reprocessed the multiplex PCR reads with MiXCR, giving one entry per CDR3 protein. The repertoire consists of 600,000 to 900,000 distinct CDR3 sequences, with around 15% occurring once and the leading ten covering around 8.1%. The CDR3 sequence is 12 residues long. Trimming took off 6 bases at V and 5 bases at J, with 10 bases between the two ends. The germline gives CDR1 MNHNS, CDR2 SASEGT.

The sample taken for sequencing was blood. The genes are TRBV6-1 and TRBJ2-5; D remains unclear. The origin of this receptor is a man between 18 and 29 years old with Graves' hyperthyroidism. The CDR3 is CASSNRSETQYF. The DNA of the CDR3 is TGTGCCAGCAGCAACCGTTCGGAGACCCAGTACTTC.